These 23 T cell receptor beta chains originate from one sample sequenced in a study of memory CD4+ T cells and cytomegalovirus serostatus. Single viable CD3+CD4+CD8-CD45RO+ cells were sorted as the memory CD4+ T cells. Profiled with immunoSEQ multiplex PCR; TCRdb holds only in-frame clones, not every one. The data hold about 25,000 clones, with about 80% observed a single time. The material sequenced was memory CD4+ T cells from blood. Receptors were obtained from an adult in good health and CMV-seronegative.

The gene calls are TRBV19 and TRBJ1-2, with 8 bases matching TRBD1. Trimming at V came to 3 bases and at J to 2 bases, leaving 8 bases not matched to a gene. CDR3 size: 16 residues. Germline lookup yields CDR1 LNHDA and CDR2 SQIVND (reference sequence). The CDR3 coding sequence is TGTGCCAGTAGTATCGCAACAGGGGGTCTAAACTATGGCTACACCTTC. Translating it yields CASSIATGGLNYGYTF.

This clone appeared once. This chain links TRBV11-2 with TRBJ2-5; tentative D call: TRBD2 (5 bases). Germline-derived CDR1 and CDR2 are SGHAT and FQNNGV. The germline V and J ends were trimmed by 7 bases and 5 bases, with 8 bases remaining between them. The CDR3 loop spans 11 amino acids. CDR3 in DNA: TGTGCCAGCAACCGAGGGGAGACCCAGTACTTC. Encoded protein: CASNRGETQYF. Filled out from reference TRBV11-2 and TRBJ2-5, the complete variable domain reads EAGVAQSPRYKIIEKRQSVAFWCNPISGHATLYWYQQILGQGPKLLIQFQNNGVVDDSQLPKDRFSAERLKGVDSTLKIQPAKLEDSAVYLCASNRGETQYFGPGTRLLVL.

The CDR3 nucleotides read TGTGCCAGCTCACCACTTGAAACAGGTTATGACACTGAAGCTTTCTTT. Protein sequence: CASSPLETGYDTEAFF. The V and J genes are TRBV18 and TRBJ1-1, with D possibly being TRBD1 (5 bases). In germline, CDR1 is KGHSH, CDR2 LQKENI. V lost 1 base and J lost 3, with 15 bases in between. CDR3 length: 16 amino acids.

This clone turned up a few times. This rearrangement joins TRBV30 to TRBJ2-7, with D hard to call. Germline CDR1 reads GTSNPN; CDR2 reads SVGIG (reference sequence). V was clipped by 6 bases and J by 5 bases, with 20 bases between them. CDR3 length: 14 amino acids. The CDR3 here is CACRLTPGRNEQYF. CDR3 DNA sequence: TGTGCCTGCCGACTGACCCCGGGTAGGAACGAGCAGTACTTC.

The V and J genes are TRBV7-2 and TRBJ1-5, with a tentative D call TRBD1 (5 bases). Germline V gene lookup returns CDR1 SGHTA and CDR2 FQGNSA. The CDR3 length is 14 residues. Trimming removed 3 bases at V and 7 bases at J, with 13 bases between. Here the CDR3 DNA reads TGTGCCAGCAGCTTGACCCGGGACTACCAGCCCCAGCATTTT. Its translation is CASSLTRDYQPQHF.

The chain is built from TRBV10-3 and TRBJ2-6; no reliable D call. Deletions cut 10 bases from V and 0 bases from J, with 1 base between. Germline V lookup: CDR1 ENHRY, CDR2 SYGVKD. The CDR3 has 11 residues. The CDR3 DNA is TGTGCCACCTCTGGGGCCAACGTCCTGACTTTC. It is translated as CATSGANVLTF.

This clone has just a few counts. The rearrangement uses TRBV19 and TRBJ1-5; D uncertain. The CDR3 runs 13 residues. Trimming left V 5 bases short and J 6 bases short, with 11 bases between. The germline V gene encodes CDR1 LNHDA and CDR2 SQIVND (reference sequence). The CDR3 here is CASSLRLGQPQHF. The CDR3 DNA reads as TGTGCCAGTAGTCTACGCTTGGGTCAGCCCCAGCATTTT.

This chain uses TRBV10-3 with TRBJ1-2; no clear D. The CDR3 spans 13 residues. Germline V CDR1 and CDR2: ENHRY, SYGVKD. V gave up 2 bases and J gave up 3 bases, with 7 bases separating them. The CDR3 DNA follows: TGTGCCATCAGTGAGGAAACCCACTATGGCTACACCTTC. This codes for CAISEETHYGYTF.

The CDR3 coding sequence is TGTGCCAGCACCACCATTAGATTTGAAGCTTTCTTT. It translates to CASTTIRFEAFF. The chain couples TRBV12-1 to TRBJ1-1. TRBV12-1 is a listed pseudogene. The CDR3 contains 12 residues.

As regards this clone: An end of the junction does not agree with germline; a read error may underlie this. This chain connects TRBV7-2 to TRBJ2-5, with D possibly TRBD2 on 6 matching bases. The CDR3 is made up of 16 amino acids. Germline CDR1 is SGHTA and CDR2 is FQGNSA. The CDR3 DNA is TGTGCCAGCAGCTTAGGTTGGGGTTTGTCGGGGGACGACCCGCACTTC. Amino acids: CASSLGWGLSGDDPHF. The full variable domain, with the rest looked up from reference TRBV7-2 and TRBJ2-5, is GAGVSQSPSNKVTEKGKDVELRCDPISGHTALYWYRQSLGQGLEFLIYFQGNSAPDKSGLPSDRFSAERTGGSVSTLTIQRTQQEDSAVYLCASSLGWGLSGDDPHFGPGTRLLVL.

J is TRBJ1-6 and V is TRBV6-5, with a possible D match to TRBD1 (5 bases). This CDR3 contains 13 residues. The ends were cut back, 5 bases at V and 10 bases at J, with 12 bases in the middle. Germline lookup yields CDR1 MNHEY and CDR2 SVGAGI. In nucleotides, the CDR3 is TGTGCCAGCAGTACGGAGGGGAGATCACCCCTCCACTTT. It yields the protein CASSTEGRSPLHF.

V is TRBV19 and J is TRBJ1-1, with TRBD1 as a possible D gene (5 bases). The CDR3 loop spans 14 amino acids. Trimming took 7 bases from V and 5 from J, leaving 17 bases between them. Looked up from germline, CDR1 is LNHDA and CDR2 is SQIVND (reference sequence). CDR3 sequence reads: CASILGGEGTEAFF. DNA of the CDR3: TGTGCCAGTATCCTAGGAGGGGAGGGAACTGAAGCTTTCTTT.

This chain joins TRBV5-1 and TRBJ1-1; 7 nucleotides line up with TRBD1. The germline V gene encodes CDR1 SGHRS and CDR2 YFSETQ. This CDR3 has 14 amino acids. V lost 4 bases and J lost 5; bases outside the gene matches: 8. The CDR3 loop reads CASSINDRVTEAFF. In nucleotides, the CDR3 is TGCGCCAGCAGCATAAATGACAGGGTTACTGAAGCTTTCTTT.

In this sample, this clone turned up a few times. The chain employs TRBV5-6 and TRBJ2-1, with 7 bases identical to TRBD2. The V segment lost 4 bases and the J segment 4 bases; nucleotides outside the gene matches: 2. This CDR3 is 13 amino acids long. The V gene's germline CDR1 is SGHDT and CDR2 YYEEEE. In DNA, the CDR3 is TGTGCCAGCAGCCGGGGACTATACAATGAGCAGTTCTTC. Its protein is CASSRGLYNEQFF.

The chain uses TRBV5-8 and TRBJ1-1, with 8 bases identical to TRBD1. CDR1 SGHTS and CDR2 YDEGEE come from the germline V gene. The CDR3 runs to 13 residues. V lost 4 bases and J lost 11; bases outside the gene matches: 10. CDR3 in DNA: TGTGCCAGCAGCACGCAAAGCCAGGGGGCGGCTTTCTTT. Amino acids: CASSTQSQGAAFF.

This clone has only one observation. V gene TRBV6-6 combines with J gene TRBJ2-1, with TRBD2 identical over 10 bases. Germline assignment: CDR1 MNHNY and CDR2 SVGAGI (reference sequence). V lost 0 bases to trimming and J lost 11 bases; unmatched junction nucleotides: 7. The CDR3 spans 15 residues. For the CDR3, the DNA is TGTGCCAGCAGTTACTCGGCTAGCGGGGGCCCTAAGCAGTTCTTC. Translating gives CASSYSASGGPKQFF.

This chain joins TRBV19 and TRBJ2-2; 8 bases map to TRBD1. Trimming cost V 3 bases and J 2 bases; bases outside gene matches: 2. Looked up from germline, CDR1 is LNHDA and CDR2 is SQIVND (reference sequence). The length of the CDR3 is 15 residues. CDR3 amino acids: CASSMQGANTGELFF. The CDR3 nucleotides read TGTGCCAGTAGTATGCAGGGGGCCAACACCGGGGAGCTGTTTTTT.

The chain employs TRBV2 and TRBJ1-2; 7 nucleotides agree with TRBD1. CDR1 is SNHLY, CDR2 FYNNEI, per germline. The CDR3 is 14 amino acids. Trimming at V came to 1 base and at J to 7 bases, leaving 6 bases not matched to a gene. The CDR3 sequence is CASSEERGRFGYTF. CDR3 DNA: TGTGCCAGCAGTGAAGAAAGGGGGCGTTTTGGCTACACCTTC.

This clone has a handful of counts. The rearrangement joins TRBV7-3 to TRBJ2-6; the match to TRBD1 covers 9 bases. The germline CDR1 and CDR2 sequences are SGHTA and FQGTGA. The CDR3 length is 19 residues. With V trimmed by 4 bases and J by 2 bases, 12 bases remained unmatched. The CDR3 nucleotides read TGTGCCAGCAGCTCCAGTGGGACAGGGTTTTCAGCTGGGGCCAACGTCCTGACTTTC. Translation gives CASSSSGTGFSAGANVLTF.

The rearrangement links TRBV10-1 to TRBJ1-1, with 7 bases lining up with TRBD1. The V gene end was trimmed by 11 bases and the J gene end by 11 bases; junction bases not matched to a gene: 14. This CDR3 has 12 residues. The germline gives CDR1 WNHNN, CDR2 SYGVQD (reference sequence). CDR3 in DNA: TGCGCCGGGGGACAGCAGGCCCCTGGGGCTTTCTTT. It encodes CAGGQQAPGAFF.

This clone was counted between two and nine times. CDR3 sequence (DNA): TGTGCCAGCAGTACCTCCTACGAGCAGTACTTC. Translation: CASSTSYEQYF. The chain uses TRBV6-5 and TRBJ2-7; D gene unclear. The CDR3 has 11 residues. V was shortened by 5 bases and J by 0 bases, with 2 bases between the two germline ends. Germline lookup yields CDR1 MNHEY and CDR2 SVGAGI.

V usage is TRBV28 and J usage is TRBJ1-2; D gene unclear. CDR1 is MDHEN, CDR2 SYDVKM, per germline. The CDR3 totals 15 residues. Trimming took off 4 bases at V and 3 bases at J, with 15 bases between the two ends. CDR3 nucleotides: TGTGCCAGCAGTTCCGTTCAACCTGACTACTATGGCTACACCTTC. Protein sequence: CASSSVQPDYYGYTF.

The chain is built from TRBV5-4 and TRBJ1-1, with 8 bases lining up with TRBD1. In germline, CDR1 is SGHNT, CDR2 YYREEE (reference sequence). V trimming: 3 bases; J trimming: 11 bases; junction bases outside the gene matches: 15. This CDR3 is 15 amino acids long. The CDR3 protein is CASSSDRGRGWKAFF. The CDR3 coding sequence is TGTGCCAGCAGCTCAGACAGGGGACGGGGTTGGAAGGCTTTCTTT.